This T cell receptor beta chain was profiled in a study of cytomegalovirus exposure and HLA in healthy donors. The CDR3 contains 17 residues. The V and J ends lost 4 bases and 3 bases, in that order; junction bases with no gene match: 7. Germline V CDR1 and CDR2: SGHKS, YYEKEE (reference sequence). The primer mix had 60 Vbeta and 13 Jbeta primers. Assay used: immunoSEQ multiplex PCR; TCRdb lists only in-frame clones, some missing. This table holds over 200,000 clones, about 89% found once. The sequence came from a woman aged 18-29 years in good health and CMV-seronegative. The sequenced material came from PBMCs. J is TRBJ2-3 and V is TRBV5-5; 14 bases fit TRBD2. This chain's CDR3 is CASSPGLAGVGTDTQYF. CDR3 DNA: TGTGCCAGCAGCCCGGGACTAGCGGGAGTCGGTACAGATACGCAGTATTTT.